This TCR beta chain came from a study of blood T cell repertoires in COVID-19. Overall study context: The samples span acute and convalescent COVID-19 from the United States, Italy and Spain.

The V end was cut by 7 bases, the J end by 0 bases, with 13 bases between. This CDR3 region has 14 residues. Germline CDR1 is MNHNY and CDR2 is SVGAGI (reference sequence). Per the study methods: Researchers report that nucleated cell counts were estimated from reference gene primer amplification. Some clones are missing from TCRdb's copy, which holds only in-frame ones; the method was immunoSEQ multiplex PCR. V and J calls and clone size are those listed in that table; D and trimming were worked out from the DNA. The sample has about 300,000 clones; around four fifths are singletons. V usage is TRBV6-6 and J usage is TRBJ2-7, with D possibly TRBD2 on 6 matching bases. The sequencing sample was made of peripheral blood. The sequence was collected from a woman in her fifties or sixties with acute or convalescent COVID-19. The CDR3: CASIPAGSSYEQYF. The CDR3 DNA follows: TGTGCCAGCATCCCCGCCGGGAGCTCCTACGAGCAGTACTTC.